What follows are 30 T cell receptor beta chains derived from one specimen sequenced in a study of cytomegalovirus exposure and HLA in healthy donors. Use of 60 Vbeta and 13 Jbeta primers characterized the PCR. Profiled with immunoSEQ multiplex PCR; TCRdb holds only in-frame clones, not every one. The sample holds a few hundred thousand clones, roughly 80% seen once. Sequenced sample: PBMCs. The origin of the receptors is a young man in good health and CMV-seronegative.

V is TRBV19 and J is TRBJ2-2, with 8 bases that match TRBD2. Germline lookup yields CDR1 LNHDA and CDR2 SQIVND (reference sequence). The CDR3 contains 17 residues. The V and J ends lost 7 bases and 6 bases, in that order; junction bases with no gene match: 16. CDR3 amino acids: CASNPWSGGVGAGELFF. CDR3 bases: TGTGCCAGTAACCCTTGGAGCGGGGGCGTAGGGGCCGGGGAGCTGTTTTTT.

The V call is TRBV11-1, the J call TRBJ2-1, with D perhaps TRBD2 (6 bases). V was clipped by 5 bases and J by 8 bases, with 13 bases between them. The germline gives CDR1 SGHAT, CDR2 FQDESV (reference sequence). This CDR3 has 13 amino acids. The CDR3 loop is CASSTRLVHEQFF. CDR3 DNA: TGTGCCAGCAGCACCCGACTAGTGCATGAGCAGTTCTTC.

The chain combines TRBV27 with TRBJ2-5, with 12 bases identical to TRBD2. V gave up 5 bases and J gave up 0 bases; unmatched junction bases: 10. Germline CDR1 and CDR2: MNHEY and SMNVEV (reference sequence). The CDR3 loop spans 18 amino acids. The CDR3 bases are TGTGCCAGCAGTCCACGGGGGGGACTAGCGGGCTACCAAGAGACCCAGTACTTC. Translation gives CASSPRGGLAGYQETQYF.

This chain links TRBV7-8 with TRBJ1-1; 7 bases are shared with TRBD1. The CDR3 contains 16 residues. The V gene end was trimmed by 8 bases and the J gene end by 1 base; junction bases not matched to a gene: 13. Germline V lookup: CDR1 SGHVS, CDR2 FQNEAQ. CDR3 nucleotide sequence: TGTGCCAGCGTTGCAGGGGGTCTTTCGGGGAACACTGAAGCTTTCTTT. This encodes CASVAGGLSGNTEAFF.

The genes are TRBV6-1 and TRBJ1-2; D might be TRBD1 (5 bases). The germline V and J ends were trimmed by 5 bases and 2 bases, with 15 bases remaining between them. The germline gives CDR1 MNHNS, CDR2 SASEGT. The CDR3 has 15 residues. The CDR3 DNA reads TGTGCCAGCAGTACCCCAACAGGTTACAACTATGGCTACACCTTC. It yields the protein CASSTPTGYNYGYTF.

This chain links TRBV7-3 with TRBJ2-2; 7 bases map to TRBD1. J lost 5 bases, V lost 1 base, and 1 base had no gene match. From germline, CDR1 is SGHTA and CDR2 FQGTGA. The CDR3 extends over 14 amino acids. CDR3 sequence: CASSLRQGTGELFF. The DNA of the CDR3 is TGTGCCAGCAGCTTAAGACAGGGAACCGGGGAGCTGTTTTTT.

V usage is TRBV4-2 and J usage is TRBJ2-3; 13 bases agree with TRBD2. The CDR3 covers 17 residues. The V segment lost 4 bases and the J segment 6 bases; nucleotides outside the gene matches: 10. CDR1 is LGHNA, CDR2 YNFKEQ, per germline. The CDR3: CASSRALAGGPFDTQYF. The DNA for the CDR3 is TGTGCCAGCAGCCGCGCACTAGCGGGGGGGCCGTTTGATACGCAGTATTTT.

The V and J genes are TRBV6-6 and TRBJ1-2; 8 nucleotides agree with TRBD1. Trimming removed 7 bases from V and 3 bases from J; junction bases left unmatched: 7. The CDR3 has 14 amino acids. In germline, CDR1 is MNHNY, CDR2 SVGAGI (reference sequence). The CDR3 spells CASIDRGVDYGYTF. The DNA of the CDR3 is TGTGCCAGCATCGACAGGGGAGTAGACTATGGCTACACCTTC.

The rearrangement joins TRBV28 to TRBJ2-1, with 11 bases lining up with TRBD2. Trimming at V came to 2 bases and at J to 8 bases, leaving 2 bases not matched to a gene. Looked up from germline, CDR1 is MDHEN and CDR2 is SYDVKM. This CDR3 comprises 14 residues. The DNA for the CDR3 is TGTGCCAGCAGTTTACCTAGCGGGGGGCATGAGCAGTTCTTC. This encodes CASSLPSGGHEQFF.

This chain uses TRBV4-1 with TRBJ2-3; TRBD1 matches 7 bases. The trim removed 5 bases at V and 0 bases at J, leaving 5 bases unmatched. CDR1 and CDR2 (germline): MGHRA, YSYEKL. The length of the CDR3 is 15 residues. The DNA for the CDR3 is TGCGCCAGCAGCTTGCAGGGGGACAGCACAGATACGCAGTATTTT. Its protein product is CASSLQGDSTDTQYF.

This chain links TRBV5-1 with TRBJ2-2, with a weak D call TRBD1 (5 bases). The V end was cut by 2 bases, the J end by 5 bases, with 13 bases between. The CDR3 contains 15 residues. CDR1 and CDR2 (germline): SGHRS, YFSETQ. The CDR3, as DNA: TGCGCCAGCAGCTTAGTCCCCCAGGGAACCGGGGAGCTGTTTTTT. Its translation is CASSLVPQGTGELFF.

The CDR3 loop is CASSPGTRDNEQFF. CDR3 DNA: TGTGCCAGCAGCCCAGGGACTAGGGACAATGAGCAGTTCTTC. This rearrangement joins TRBV9 to TRBJ2-1; 8 bases fit TRBD2. The trim removed 4 bases at V and 5 bases at J, leaving 5 bases unmatched. This CDR3 spans 14 amino acids. CDR1 is SGDLS, CDR2 YYNGEE, per germline.

CDR3 loop: CASSQAWGGVGYGYTF. CDR3 nucleotides: TGCGCCAGCAGCCAAGCCTGGGGGGGCGTGGGCTATGGCTACACCTTC. The chain joins TRBV4-3 to TRBJ1-2, with D possibly matching TRBD1 (6 bases). CDR1 is LGHNA and CDR2 is YSLEER in the germline V gene. V was trimmed by 1 base and J by 4 bases, leaving 16 bases between them. The CDR3 loop spans 16 amino acids.

The chain joins TRBV6-1 to TRBJ2-7; D not resolved. Between the trimmed V and J ends, which lost 2 bases and 2 bases, there was a span of 4 bases. CDR3 size: 12 residues. Germline V gene sequence: CDR1 MNHNS, CDR2 SASEGT. The CDR3 DNA reads as TGTGCCAGCAGTGAATTCGCCTACGAGCAGTACTTC. Encoded protein: CASSEFAYEQYF.

V is TRBV5-4 and J is TRBJ2-2, with 10 bases aligning to TRBD1. The CDR3 extends over 16 amino acids. Germline CDR1 is SGHNT and CDR2 is YYREEE (reference sequence). V shed 4 bases and J 0 bases; nucleotides not matched to a gene: 3. For the CDR3, the DNA is TGTGCCAGCAGCAAAGGGACAGGGGCGAACACCGGGGAGCTGTTTTTT. Protein: CASSKGTGANTGELFF.

The chain couples TRBV4-2 to TRBJ2-7; 12 nucleotides agree with TRBD2. V dropped 4 bases and J dropped 6; count of bases not matched to a gene: 7. The CDR3 totals 15 residues. The germline V gene encodes CDR1 LGHNA and CDR2 YNFKEQ. This chain's CDR3 is CASSRASGGAGEQYF. The CDR3 DNA reads as TGTGCCAGCAGCCGCGCTAGCGGGGGGGCCGGCGAGCAGTACTTC.

This chain connects TRBV6-1 to TRBJ1-1; no clear D. Trimming removed 3 bases at V and 3 bases at J, with 14 bases between. The V gene's germline CDR1 is MNHNS and CDR2 SASEGT. This CDR3 spans 15 amino acids. CDR3 sequence (DNA): TGTGCCAGCAGTGACGATCGAGGGAGGTACACTGAAGCTTTCTTT. Translation: CASSDDRGRYTEAFF.

V usage is TRBV7-6 and J usage is TRBJ2-2; D is unclear. The germline V and J ends were trimmed by 0 bases and 7 bases, with 9 bases remaining between them. Germline-derived CDR1 and CDR2 are SGHVS and FNYEAQ. The CDR3 is 14 residues long. CDR3 nucleotide sequence: TGTGCCAGCAGCTTAGCACTCCTTAACGGGGAGCTGTTTTTT. Translation gives CASSLALLNGELFF.

This sequence joins TRBV6-4 and TRBJ1-6, with unresolved D. Per germline, CDR1 MRHNA and CDR2 SNTAGT. This CDR3 spans 13 amino acids. V dropped 6 bases and J dropped 8 bases, with 11 bases sitting between them. CDR3 DNA: TGTGCCAGCAGCCAGGCCTGGGATTCACCCCTCCACTTT. Its translation is CASSQAWDSPLHF.

The chain employs TRBV7-8 and TRBJ1-3; the D gene is possibly TRBD1 (6 bases). The CDR3 contains 16 residues. Trimming pared 1 base from V and 2 bases from J, leaving 12 bases between. Looked up from germline, CDR1 is SGHVS and CDR2 is FQNEAQ. The CDR3 is CASSLDGGRPGNTIYF. DNA of the CDR3: TGTGCCAGCAGCTTAGATGGGGGCCGTCCTGGAAACACCATATATTTT. Variable domain in full (rest from reference TRBV7-8 and TRBJ1-3): GAGVSQSPRYKVAKRGQDVALRCDPISGHVSLFWYQQALGQGPEFLTYFQNEAQLDKSGLPSDRFFAERPEGSVSTLKIQRTQQEDSAVYLCASSLDGGRPGNTIYFGEGSWLTVV.

Concerning this clone: Other DNA sequences of this sample code for an identical CDR3. The V gene is TRBV5-1, the J gene TRBJ2-5; D is unclear. Germline loops: CDR1 SGHRS, CDR2 YFSETQ. Trimming shortened V by 0 bases and J by 5 bases, and 8 bases separated the two germline ends. The CDR3 runs 13 residues. CDR3: CASSLGGGETQYF. CDR3 DNA sequence: TGCGCCAGCAGCTTGGGAGGCGGCGAGACCCAGTACTTC.

The chain uses TRBV5-8 and TRBJ2-3, with 10 bases fitting TRBD1. Germline V gene data show CDR1 as SGHTS and CDR2 as YDEGEE. With 2 bases clipped from V and 2 bases from J, the junction kept 8 bases outside the gene matches. There are 17 residues in the CDR3. The DNA for the CDR3 is TGTGCCAGCAGCTTCGGAAGGGACAGGGGTTTCACAGATACGCAGTATTTT. Encoded protein: CASSFGRDRGFTDTQYF.

This chain uses TRBV7-2 with TRBJ2-5; 15 nucleotides line up with TRBD2. This CDR3 comprises 18 residues. Unmatched junction bases numbered 8, after V lost 5 bases and J lost 1 base. Germline loops: CDR1 SGHTA, CDR2 FQGNSA. The CDR3, as DNA: TGTGCCAGCAGCCAGGGACTAGCGGGGGGCCCCTCCCAAGAGACCCAGTACTTC. Its protein product is CASSQGLAGGPSQETQYF.

V is TRBV7-8 and J is TRBJ2-7; the D is unclear. The germline V gene encodes CDR1 SGHVS and CDR2 FQNEAQ. The CDR3 length is 11 residues. Between the trimmed V and J ends, which lost 4 bases and 5 bases, there was a span of 6 bases. CDR3 sequence reads: CASSSSDEQYF. In DNA, the CDR3 is TGTGCCAGCAGCTCCAGCGACGAGCAGTACTTC.

The chain combines TRBV11-3 with TRBJ2-3; the D gene is possibly TRBD1 (5 bases). Germline CDR1 reads SGHNT; CDR2 reads YENEEA. The CDR3 loop spans 13 amino acids. Trimming cost V 5 bases and J 8 bases, with 14 bases left between them. As DNA, the CDR3 is TGTGCCAGCAGCCAGCAGGGTTCGGGTACGCAGTATTTT. Translation gives CASSQQGSGTQYF.

This chain uses TRBV7-8 with TRBJ1-1, with a possible D match to TRBD1 (6 bases). V lost 5 bases and J lost 9, with 13 bases in between. The CDR3 has 12 amino acids. Germline CDR1 is SGHVS and CDR2 is FQNEAQ. The chain's CDR3 is CASSPRGGKAFF. In DNA, the CDR3 is TGTGCCAGCAGCCCCAGGGGTGGAAAAGCTTTCTTT.

The V and J genes are TRBV6-6 and TRBJ2-7; a weak D match, TRBD2 (7 bases). The CDR3 is made up of 16 amino acids. CDR1 MNHNY and CDR2 SVGAGI come from the germline V gene (reference sequence). Between the trimmed V and J ends, which lost 0 bases and 1 base, there was a span of 13 bases. The CDR3: CASSYSWGGTSYEQYF. DNA for the CDR3: TGTGCCAGCAGTTACTCTTGGGGGGGGACATCCTACGAGCAGTACTTC.

The rearrangement links TRBV19 to TRBJ1-5, with TRBD1 as a possible D gene (5 bases). The CDR3 runs to 16 residues. Germline V gene lookup returns CDR1 LNHDA and CDR2 SQIVND (reference sequence). V shed 5 bases and J shed 4 bases, with 18 bases lying between them. The CDR3 here is CASSLTGGRVNQPQHF. The CDR3 DNA reads as TGTGCCAGTAGTCTAACGGGGGGGAGGGTGAATCAGCCCCAGCATTTT.

V usage is TRBV5-1 and J usage is TRBJ1-2; D is unresolved. V lost 0 bases, J lost 2 bases, and 11 bases lay in between. The V gene's germline CDR1 is SGHRS and CDR2 YFSETQ. This CDR3 is built from 15 residues. CDR3 DNA sequence: TGCGCCAGCAGCTTGGGAGGGTGGGCAAACTATGGCTACACCTTC. Translation gives CASSLGGWANYGYTF.

This clone was found once. The V call is TRBV19, the J call TRBJ1-2; the match to TRBD1 covers 7 bases. Germline loops: CDR1 LNHDA, CDR2 SQIVND (reference sequence). This CDR3 contains 14 residues. Unmatched junction bases numbered 12, after V lost 5 bases and J lost 9 bases. CDR3: CASSEQGRHLSYTF. The DNA of the CDR3 is TGTGCCAGTAGTGAACAGGGGCGACACCTCAGCTACACCTTC.